There are a few counts of the clone carrying this T cell receptor beta chain. This record comes from a study of T-cell reconstitution after alpha-beta-depleted transplantation in children. The library targeted TCRbeta and was prepared with unique molecular identifiers. TCRdb re-derived calls from the PCR reads in MiXCR, one entry per CDR3 protein. The sample has hundreds of thousands of distinct CDR3 sequences, 15% to 20% seen once; the top ten hold approximately 38%. V was clipped by 4 bases and J by 0 bases, with 7 bases between them. Germline CDR1 is SGHVS and CDR2 is FQNEAQ. The CDR3 loop spans 14 amino acids.

Sequencing was performed on PBMCs, mostly from graft donor cells, taken 360 days after TCRalphabeta/CD19-depleted stem cell transplant. The V and J genes are TRBV7-8 and TRBJ2-4; D gene uncertain. The TCR sequence derives from a male patient aged 2-10 years who had a stem cell transplant for acute lymphoblastic leukemia, so the T cells may come from the graft donor. The CDR3 DNA follows: TGTGCCAGCAGCTCAACCACAGCCAAAAACATTCAGTACTTC. Translated: CASSSTTAKNIQYF. Variable domain in full (rest from reference TRBV7-8 and TRBJ2-4): GAGVSQSPRYKVAKRGQDVALRCDPISGHVSLFWYQQALGQGPEFLTYFQNEAQLDKSGLPSDRFFAERPEGSVSTLKIQRTQQEDSAVYLCASSSTTAKNIQYFGAGTRLSVL.